This note documents a single TCR beta chain sequence. The CDR3 extends over 15 amino acids. The ends lost 7 bases at V and 5 bases at J; junction bases unmatched: 10. Per germline, CDR1 LNHDA and CDR2 SQIVND (reference sequence). The data were produced by immunoSEQ multiplex PCR, yet TCRdb's version contains in-frame clones alone and is incomplete. This sample has about 150,000 clones, with about four fifths found just once. The data were obtained in a study of blood T cell repertoires in COVID-19. Sequenced: peripheral blood. The TCR was taken from a man aged 60 to 75 with acute or convalescent COVID-19. The chain employs TRBV19 and TRBJ2-2; TRBD1 aligns across 7 bases. CDR3 in amino acids: CASTLDRVGTGELFF. The DNA for the CDR3 is TGTGCCAGTACCCTCGACAGGGTGGGGACCGGGGAGCTGTTTTTT. The whole variable domain, remainder taken from reference TRBV19 and TRBJ2-2, is DGGITQSPKYLFRKEGQNVTLSCEQNLNHDAMYWYRQDPGQGLRLIYYSQIVNDFQKGDIAEGYSVSREKKESFPLTVTSAQKNPTAFYLCASTLDRVGTGELFFGEGSRLTVL.